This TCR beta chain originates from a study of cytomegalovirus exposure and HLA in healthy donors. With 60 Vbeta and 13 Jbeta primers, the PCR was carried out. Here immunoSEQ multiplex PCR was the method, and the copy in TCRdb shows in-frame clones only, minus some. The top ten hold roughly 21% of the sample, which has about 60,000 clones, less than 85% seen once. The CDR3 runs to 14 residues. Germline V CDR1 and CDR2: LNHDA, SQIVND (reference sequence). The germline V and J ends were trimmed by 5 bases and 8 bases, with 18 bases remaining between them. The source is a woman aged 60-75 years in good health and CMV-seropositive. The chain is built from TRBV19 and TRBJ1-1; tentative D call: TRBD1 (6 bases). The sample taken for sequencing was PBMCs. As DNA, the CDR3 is TGTGCCAGTAGTCTTCCGGGACACAAACCCGAAGCTTTCTTT. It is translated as CASSLPGHKPEAFF.